This T cell receptor (beta chain) came from a study of T cells after yellow fever vaccination. A single record per CDR3 protein comes from TCRdb applying MiXCR to the 5' RACE reads. The top ten hold roughly 25% of the sample, which has 250,000 to 400,000 distinct CDR3 sequences, about 4% seen once. As to this clonotype: Its antigen is undetermined.

With 0 bases removed from V and 2 bases from J, the gap between germline ends came to 9 bases. Per the germline V gene, CDR1 is MNHNY and CDR2 is SVGAGI (reference sequence). The CDR3 sequence is 15 residues long. Study results and caveats: Post-booster samples contained most primary-vaccination clones (about 96% CD4, roughly 88% CD8). Few clonotypes appeared in both CD4 and CD8 compartments. Sorted repertoires could include abundant contaminating clonotypes from bulk cells.

The starting material was PBMCs, obtained 5 days after the yellow fever booster vaccination. The TCR originated in a man aged 18 to 35 who received the YFV17D yellow fever vaccine. The gene calls are TRBV6-6 and TRBJ2-3; no reliable D call. This chain's CDR3 is CASSYSRTSTDTQYF. Written as DNA, the CDR3 is TGTGCCAGCAGTTACTCGAGGACCTCCACAGATACGCAGTATTTT.